This TCR beta chain was sequenced in a study of blood T cell repertoires in COVID-19. CDR3 size: 17 residues. Some clones are missing from TCRdb's copy, which holds only in-frame ones; the method was immunoSEQ multiplex PCR. In the table there are approximately 58,000 clones, about 81% of which are singletons. This receptor was taken from a man aged 55 to 69 with COVID-19, enrolled during active disease. Sequenced material: peripheral blood. V and J are TRBV21-1 and TRBJ2-1; the D call of TRBD2 is as the table states it, not checked on the DNA. TRBV21-1 is shown as a pseudogene. CDR3 loop: CATLVTSGMRLGDEQFF. CDR3 nucleotide sequence: TGTGCCACCCTGGTGACTAGCGGGATGAGGTTGGGAGATGAGCAGTTCTTC.